These 19 T cell receptor beta chains were sequenced from one sample in a study of read filtering for tumor transcriptome and immune sequencing (dated by TCRdb to the early 2020s). The reads were generated on an Illumina HiSeq 4000. TCR libraries were built from 400 ng RNA with the Immunoverse kit, using molecular barcoded adaptors covering alpha/delta and beta/gamma chains. TCRdb itself trimmed the public reads at Q25 with fastp, ran MiXCR and retained productive beta chains. Each entry is one CDR3 protein sequence, shown with its most common DNA and genes. Recorded for this sample are roughly 68,000 distinct CDR3 sequences; roughly 13% of them occurred a single time. Of the sample, 45% falls within the top ten clones. The sample was a population of CD138-negative cells sorted from bone marrow. The sample's cell subset or site label, decoded: bone marrow mononuclear cells depleted of CD138+ plasma/myeloma cells by negative magnetic selection. These receptor sequences come from a donor at least 40 years old with multiple myeloma.

This clonotype has more than one count but fewer than ten. The rearrangement uses TRBV29-1 and TRBJ2-7; TRBD2 matches at 7 bases. Germline V gives CDR1 SQVTM, CDR2 ANQGSEA. This CDR3 is 13 amino acids long. CDR3 coding DNA: TGCGCCGGTGGAAGGGGAGGGACCTACGAGCAGTACTTC. Protein: CAGGRGGTYEQYF.

This clonotype occurred a few times. A much bigger clone sits one base away, suggesting this may be a read error. V is TRBV20-1 and J is TRBJ1-1; TRBD1 aligns across 8 bases. Germline V gene data show CDR1 as DFQATT and CDR2 as SNEGSKA (reference sequence). The CDR3 sequence is 12 residues long. In DNA, the CDR3 is TGCAGTGCTCCAGACAGGGGCACTGAAGCTTCCTTT. It is translated as CSAPDRGTEASF.

This clonotype was recorded many times. V and J are TRBV7-9 and TRBJ2-7; TRBD1 matches at 10 bases. CDR1 SEHNR and CDR2 FQNEAQ come from the germline V gene (reference sequence). V gave up 6 bases and J gave up 3 bases; unmatched junction bases: 17. CDR3 length: 18 amino acids. The CDR3 sequence is CASSHTTGGFILNYEQYF. For the CDR3, the DNA is TGTGCCAGCAGTCACACGACAGGGGGCTTTATCCTCAACTACGAGCAGTACTTC.

This clonotype has ten or more counts. The chain is built from TRBV27 and TRBJ2-1, with 12 bases that match TRBD2. This CDR3 spans 16 amino acids. Losses at the gene ends were 5 bases for V and 9 bases for J; bases not matched to a gene: 11. From germline, CDR1 is MNHEY and CDR2 SMNVEV (reference sequence). The CDR3: CASSSPSGRAKSEQFF. DNA for the CDR3: TGTGCCAGCAGTAGCCCTAGCGGGAGGGCCAAGAGTGAGCAGTTCTTC.

This clonotype has at least ten counts. The rearrangement uses TRBV5-1 and TRBJ2-7; D gene ambiguous. The germline V gene encodes CDR1 SGHRS and CDR2 YFSETQ. This CDR3 is built from 15 residues. The V gene lost 0 bases and the J gene lost 3 bases, with 13 bases spanning the gap. Written as DNA, the CDR3 is TGCGCCAGCAGCTTGGAAGACGGACGCCGCTACGAGCAGTACTTC. This codes for CASSLEDGRRYEQYF.

Concerning this clonotype itself: A much larger clone lies a single base off, so this may be a read error. The chain uses TRBV5-1 and TRBJ2-1; TRBD2 is a possible D gene (6 bases). This CDR3 comprises 11 residues. The germline V gene encodes CDR1 SGHRS and CDR2 YFSETQ. The CDR3 DNA sequence: TGCGTCAGCAGCCCTGGGACTTCTCAGTTCTTC. Translation gives CVSSPGTSQFF.

This clonotype has ten or more counts. The J gene is TRBJ2-5, the V gene TRBV5-4, with D hard to call. Germline V lookup: CDR1 SGHNT, CDR2 YYREEE (reference sequence). With 2 bases removed from V and 1 base from J, the gap between germline ends came to 6 bases. The CDR3 extends over 13 amino acids. The CDR3 reads CASSLPGQETQYF. In DNA form, the CDR3 reads TGTGCCAGCAGCTTACCAGGCCAAGAGACCCAGTACTTC.

A few counts support this clonotype. V is TRBV27 and J is TRBJ1-1, with 10 positions matching TRBD1. V shed 8 bases and J 5 bases; nucleotides not matched to a gene: 5. The CDR3 length is 13 residues. Germline CDR1 and CDR2: MNHEY and SMNVEV (reference sequence). The CDR3 DNA reads as TGTGCCAGCGCGACAGGGGGCGAGACTGAAGCTTTCTTT. Amino acids: CASATGGETEAFF.

This clonotype was recorded at least ten times. J is TRBJ1-2 and V is TRBV20-1; D not resolved. The CDR3 sequence is 12 residues long. From germline, CDR1 is DFQATT and CDR2 SNEGSKA (reference sequence). Trimming took off 5 bases at V and 6 bases at J, with 13 bases between the two ends. CDR3 region: CSADNPTDGYTF. CDR3 bases: TGCAGTGCTGATAATCCTACGGATGGCTACACCTTC.

On this clonotype: Just one base apart from a much larger clone, this may be a read error. V is TRBV7-9 and J is TRBJ2-3; 13 bases agree with TRBD2. The V gene end was trimmed by 5 bases and the J gene end by 4 bases; junction bases not matched to a gene: 9. CDR3 length: 17 amino acids. The V gene's germline CDR1 is SEHNR and CDR2 FQNEAQ (reference sequence). CDR3 coding DNA: TGTGCCAGCAGCGAAACTAGCGGGAGGGCCCGCGCAGATACGCAGTATTTT. Amino acid sequence: CASSETSGRARADTQYF.

In its sample, this clonotype was seen many times. The CDR3 sequence: CSARGREEAFF. The CDR3 nucleotides read TGCAGTGCTAGAGGCAGGGAGGAAGCTTTCTTT. The chain couples TRBV20-1 to TRBJ1-1; D is possibly TRBD1 (5 bases). V dropped 1 base and J dropped 8 bases, with 8 bases sitting between them. The germline V gene has CDR1 DFQATT and CDR2 SNEGSKA (reference sequence). The CDR3 is 11 residues long.

This clonotype was seen at least ten times. The chain links TRBV7-2 to TRBJ1-1; D perhaps matches TRBD1 (5 bases). The germline V gene has CDR1 SGHTA and CDR2 FQGNSA. This CDR3 comprises 14 residues. V gave up 2 bases and J gave up 9 bases, with 16 bases separating them. CDR3 nucleotide sequence: TGTGCCAGCAGCTTACTTGACAGTGGGCCCCAAGCTTTCTTT. It specifies CASSLLDSGPQAFF.

This clonotype has a count of ten or more. This chain links TRBV20-1 with TRBJ2-1; TRBD2 aligns across 10 bases. The CDR3 is made up of 17 amino acids. V lost 3 bases to trimming and J lost 4 bases; unmatched junction nucleotides: 12. Germline CDR1 DFQATT, CDR2 SNEGSKA (reference sequence). CDR3 residues: CSARASGSVVGYNEQFF. The CDR3, as DNA: TGCAGTGCTAGGGCTAGCGGGAGCGTGGTGGGGTACAATGAGCAGTTCTTC.

The chain employs TRBV2 and TRBJ2-7; 8 nucleotides align to TRBD1. There are 15 residues in the CDR3. The V gene's germline CDR1 is SNHLY and CDR2 FYNNEI. V gave up 8 bases and J gave up 2 bases; unmatched junction bases: 11. As DNA, the CDR3 is TGTGCCAGCGGAGGGCCGACAGGGGCGACCTACGAGCAGTACTTC. Its translation: CASGGPTGATYEQYF.

Concerning this clonotype itself: A single base separates this from a much larger clone, so it may be a read error. The chain employs TRBV7-3 and TRBJ2-3, with TRBD1 identical over 11 bases. The V and J ends lost 5 bases and 3 bases, in that order; junction bases with no gene match: 4. CDR1 is SGHTA, CDR2 FQGTGA, per germline. The CDR3 length is 15 residues. The CDR3 nucleotides read TGTGCCAGCAGCCGGACAGGGGGCGAGACAGATACGCAGTATTTT. Its translation is CASSRTGGETDTQYF.

This clonotype appeared many times. The chain is built from TRBV7-9 and TRBJ2-5, with 7 bases matching TRBD1. Germline CDR1 reads SEHNR; CDR2 reads FQNEAQ (reference sequence). V lost 3 bases and J lost 1; bases outside the gene matches: 2. CDR3 length equals 14 residues. CDR3 residues: CASSFDRVQETQYF. CDR3 DNA sequence: TGTGCCAGCAGCTTCGACAGGGTCCAAGAGACCCAGTACTTC.

This clonotype came up many times. The chain has TRBV13 and TRBJ1-1; 8 bases align to TRBD1. Germline loops: CDR1 PRHDT, CDR2 FYEKMQ (reference sequence). The CDR3 contains 15 residues. The ends lost 5 bases at V and 5 bases at J; junction bases unmatched: 10. The CDR3 bases are TGTGCCAGCAGCCACGACAGGGGAAGTTATACTGAAGCTTTCTTT. Translating it yields CASSHDRGSYTEAFF.

At least ten counts were recorded for this clonotype. The chain recombines TRBV20-1 with TRBJ1-5; D possibly corresponds to TRBD1 (6 bases). V was cut by 0 bases and J by 2 bases, with 11 bases left in between. Germline values: CDR1 DFQATT, CDR2 SNEGSKA (reference sequence). The CDR3 contains 15 residues. The CDR3 region has the DNA TGCAGTGCTAGAGATAGGGCAGGGGGCAATCAGCCCCAGCATTTT. Residues: CSARDRAGGNQPQHF.

There are many counts of this clonotype. J is TRBJ1-1 and V is TRBV5-5; 10 nucleotides align to TRBD1. The ends lost 1 base at V and 3 bases at J; junction bases unmatched: 6. From germline, CDR1 is SGHKS and CDR2 YYEKEE (reference sequence). This CDR3 spans 16 amino acids. The CDR3 sequence: CASSLFGGTGDTEAFF. DNA of the CDR3: TGTGCCAGCAGCTTGTTTGGTGGGACAGGGGACACTGAAGCTTTCTTT.